The next 17 T cell receptor beta chains were all read from a single sample in a study of T cell responses to AZD1222 COVID-19 vaccine (dated by TCRdb to the early 2020s). The sample's time point label is to be understood as: baseline before first vaccination. In the paper's terms, the treatment or condition label means: meningococcal conjugate vaccine given as trial control. Libraries were prepared through the immunoSEQ multiplex PCR assay. TCRdb obtained this table from immuneACCESS and retained in-frame rearrangements with V and J assigned. These tables miss some clones; where compared with another copy, unresolved V genes account for less than half of the shortfall, and the remainder is unexplained. Present in this sample are under 200,000 clones, 75% to 90% of which were seen just once. About 3% of the sample is taken by the ten largest. The sequenced sample was peripheral blood, obtained on day 0 of MenACWY control vaccination. The receptors were sampled from an adult in good health.

With respect to this clone: The CDR3 end shows no conserved phenylalanine or tryptophan, and so a read error is likely. The limits of the CDR3 on the DNA are not certain, so only TCRdb's listed CDR3 is given. V and J are TRBV2 and TRBJ2-7; the table's D call, TRBD2, was not checked against the DNA. From germline, CDR1 is SNHLY and CDR2 FYNNEI. The CDR3 is 14 amino acids long, termini counted. The CDR3 here is CASSEAASGRDPVY.

The chain carries TRBV28 and TRBJ1-1; 9 positions agree with TRBD1. This CDR3 spans 16 amino acids. V lost 7 bases to trimming and J lost 3 bases; unmatched junction nucleotides: 12. Looked up from germline, CDR1 is MDHEN and CDR2 is SYDVKM. For the CDR3, the DNA is TGTGCCAGCAATCGTCCGGGACAGGGTTCGGACACTGAAGCTTTCTTT. Translated: CASNRPGQGSDTEAFF.

V gene TRBV10-3 combines with J gene TRBJ2-5; 8 bases fit TRBD1. The CDR3 loop spans 14 amino acids. The germline V gene has CDR1 ENHRY and CDR2 SYGVKD. V gave up 2 bases and J gave up 5 bases; unmatched junction bases: 4. The CDR3 DNA follows: TGTGCCATCAGTGAGGTCAGGGGGCAGGAGACCCAGTACTTC. The encoded protein is CAISEVRGQETQYF.

The chain carries TRBV12-3 or TRBV12-4 and TRBJ2-5; TRBD2 is a possible D gene (6 bases). Trimming removed 0 bases at V and 5 bases at J, with 7 bases between. The CDR3 runs 13 residues. CDR3 in amino acids: CASSLAEGETQYF. The CDR3, as DNA: TGTGCCAGCAGTTTAGCGGAGGGGGAGACCCAGTACTTC.

This clone appeared once. The chain joins TRBV7-7 to TRBJ2-1, with TRBD2 identical over 9 bases. The CDR3 contains 13 residues. Looked up from germline, CDR1 is SSHAT and CDR2 is FNYEAQ (reference sequence). Losses at the gene ends were 0 bases for V and 15 bases for J; bases not matched to a gene: 6. CDR3: CASSLAGGGATFF. The CDR3 coding sequence is TGTGCCAGCAGCTTAGCAGGCGGGGGGGCCACGTTCTTC.

This chain uses TRBV9 with TRBJ2-2, with D perhaps matching TRBD1 or TRBD2 (5 bases each). Looked up from germline, CDR1 is SGDLS and CDR2 is YYNGEE. CDR3 size: 14 residues. V dropped 3 bases and J dropped 7 bases, with 13 bases sitting between them. The DNA for the CDR3 is TGTGCCAGCAGCGAGGGGCCAGCGGACGGGGAGCTGTTTTTT. Its translation: CASSEGPADGELFF.

The chain carries TRBV5-1 and TRBJ2-1, with 8 bases matching TRBD2. CDR1 is SGHRS, CDR2 YFSETQ, per germline. CDR3 size: 13 residues. Trimming cost V 0 bases and J 13 bases; bases outside gene matches: 6. The CDR3 loop reads CASSLGGREGQFF. CDR3 in DNA: TGCGCCAGCAGCTTGGGAGGTCGGGAGGGCCAGTTCTTC.

The rearrangement joins TRBV6-2 or TRBV6-3 to TRBJ2-3; 11 nucleotides match TRBD2. The length of the CDR3 is 15 residues. CDR1 and CDR2 from the germline V gene are MNHEY and SVGEGT. With 5 bases clipped from V and 6 bases from J, the junction kept 7 bases outside the gene matches. The CDR3 spells CASSASGGSVDTQYF. CDR3 coding DNA: TGTGCCAGCAGTGCTAGCGGGGGGTCTGTCGATACGCAGTATTTT.

V usage is TRBV6-1 and J usage is TRBJ2-3; no firm D call. The CDR3 spans 15 residues. Germline loops: CDR1 MNHNS, CDR2 SASEGT. Deletions cut 1 base from V and 0 bases from J, with 8 bases between. In DNA form, the CDR3 reads TGTGCCAGCAGTGAAGGGGCCGGAAGCACAGATACGCAGTATTTT. Translation: CASSEGAGSTDTQYF.

The count of this clone is one. The V gene is TRBV6-5, the J gene TRBJ1-2; TRBD1 might be the D (6 bases). V was pared by 6 bases and J by 0 bases, with 14 bases between. Germline V gives CDR1 MNHEY, CDR2 SVGAGI. This CDR3 is 15 amino acids long. The CDR3 protein is CASSGGALANYGYTF. For the CDR3, the DNA is TGTGCCAGCAGCGGGGGGGCCCTAGCTAACTATGGCTACACCTTC.

V and J are TRBV5-1 and TRBJ2-3, with TRBD1 identical over 7 bases. From germline, CDR1 is SGHRS and CDR2 YFSETQ. Losses at the gene ends were 3 bases for V and 4 bases for J; bases not matched to a gene: 17. The CDR3 runs 18 residues. CDR3 residues: CASSSNIRQGIRADTQYF. For the CDR3, the DNA is TGCGCCAGCAGCTCTAATATCCGACAGGGTATAAGGGCAGATACGCAGTATTTT.

The CDR3 is CASSRQGHSSYNSPLHF. CDR3 bases: TGTGCCAGCAGTAGACAGGGACACAGCTCCTATAATTCACCCCTCCACTTT. The rearrangement joins TRBV28 to TRBJ1-6, with 7 bases identical to TRBD1. The junction had 7 bases not matched to a gene; V was cut back by 5 bases and J by 0 bases. This CDR3 has 17 residues. Germline V lookup: CDR1 MDHEN, CDR2 SYDVKM.

The chain employs TRBV10-1 and TRBJ1-5; D perhaps matches TRBD1 (5 bases). CDR1 is WNHNN, CDR2 SYGVQD, per germline (reference sequence). CDR3 size: 19 residues. Trimming cost V 3 bases and J 6 bases, with 27 bases left between them. CDR3 sequence: CASSEGPPPGRLNGQPQHF. The CDR3 region has the DNA TGCGCCAGCAGTGAAGGGCCCCCTCCGGGACGCCTTAATGGTCAGCCCCAGCATTTT.

The CDR3 DNA follows: TGTGCCAGCGGACTAGGAGAGGAGACCCAGTACTTC. This translates into CASGLGEETQYF. The rearrangement uses TRBV27 and TRBJ2-5; 7 nucleotides match TRBD2. Germline CDR1 MNHEY, CDR2 SMNVEV (reference sequence). Germline trimming cut 8 bases from V and 5 bases from J; bases unmatched to any gene: 5. This CDR3 has 12 amino acids.

The V gene is TRBV3-1 (or the pseudogene TRBV3-2), the J gene TRBJ1-5, with no clear D. The germline V and J ends were trimmed by 3 bases and 2 bases, with 8 bases remaining between them. CDR1 LGHDT and CDR2 YNNKEL come from the germline V gene (reference sequence). This CDR3 spans 14 amino acids. The CDR3 DNA reads TGTGCCAGCAGCCAGGGGTATGGCAATCAGCCCCAGCATTTT. Residues: CASSQGYGNQPQHF.

This clone was found once. The V gene is TRBV19, the J gene TRBJ1-4, with D maybe TRBD1 (6 bases). The V gene's germline CDR1 is LNHDA and CDR2 SQIVND (reference sequence). The ends were cut back, 7 bases at V and 7 bases at J, with 19 bases in the middle. This CDR3 is built from 15 residues. The CDR3: CASTLRGGRGEKLFF. The CDR3 DNA reads TGTGCCAGTACCCTAAGGGGGGGCAGGGGTGAAAAACTGTTTTTT.

The chain joins TRBV10-3 to TRBJ2-1; TRBD2 agrees at 11 bases. With V trimmed by 6 bases and J by 5 bases, 6 bases remained unmatched. The CDR3 length is 15 residues. The germline V gene has CDR1 ENHRY and CDR2 SYGVKD. Here the CDR3 DNA reads TGTGCCATCAGCAGTCCGGGACTAGCGGACAATGAGCAGTTCTTC. It specifies CAISSPGLADNEQFF.